This T cell receptor (beta chain) was recovered during a study of blood T cell repertoires in COVID-19. This table comes from immunoSEQ multiplex PCR, and its TCRdb copy is limited to in-frame clones, with some not included. The data hold fewer than 450,000 clones, with around nine tenths observed a single time. The CDR3 extends over 14 amino acids. The V gene's germline CDR1 is MNHEY and CDR2 SMNVEV (reference sequence). J was trimmed by 4 bases and V by 2 bases; bases with no gene match: 3. The V and J genes are TRBV27 and TRBJ1-2; the match to TRBD1 covers 8 bases. Sequenced: PBMCs or T cells enriched from blood (not recorded which). This TCR came from a young woman who had recovered from COVID-19. The CDR3 DNA follows: TGTGCCAGCAGTTTACGGACAGGGTCCTATGGCTACACCTTC. Translation: CASSLRTGSYGYTF.